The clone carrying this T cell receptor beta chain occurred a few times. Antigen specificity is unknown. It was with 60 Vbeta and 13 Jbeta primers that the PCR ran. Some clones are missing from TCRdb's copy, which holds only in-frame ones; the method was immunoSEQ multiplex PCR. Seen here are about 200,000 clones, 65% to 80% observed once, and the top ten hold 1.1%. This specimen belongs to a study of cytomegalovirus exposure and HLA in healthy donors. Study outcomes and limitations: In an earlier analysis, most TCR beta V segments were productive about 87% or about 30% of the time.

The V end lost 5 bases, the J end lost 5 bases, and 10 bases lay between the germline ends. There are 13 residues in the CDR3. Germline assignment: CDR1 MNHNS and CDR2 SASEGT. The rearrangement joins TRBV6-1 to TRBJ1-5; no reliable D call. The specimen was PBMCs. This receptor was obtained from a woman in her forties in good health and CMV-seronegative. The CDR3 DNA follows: TGTGCCAGCAGTTGGAGGGAAGATCAGCCCCAGCATTTT. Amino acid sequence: CASSWREDQPQHF.